This T cell receptor beta chain stems from a study of T cell changes during pregnancy in multiple sclerosis. CDR3 length equals 14 residues. With 7 bases removed from V and 4 bases from J, the gap between germline ends came to 15 bases. Germline V gives CDR1 MNHEY, CDR2 SMNVEV (reference sequence). The table came from immunoSEQ multiplex PCR; TCRdb's copy has only in-frame clones and leaves some out. The profile covers tens of thousands of clones, with 85% to 95% appearing a single time and 0.85% taken by the ten largest. The chain couples TRBV27 to TRBJ2-3; D remains unclear. The sequenced sample was peripheral blood, obtained in the first trimester of pregnancy. The TCR originated in a female donor with multiple sclerosis, enrolled in a pregnancy study. CDR3 bases: TGTGCCAGCACCCCCGGCGGCCTCCCAGATACGCAGTATTTT. It encodes CASTPGGLPDTQYF.